Here is one T cell receptor (beta chain) with its context. Its target is unknown. The data are from a study of T cell responses to AZD1222 COVID-19 vaccine. Study-wide points: The repertoires were collected only after the peak T cell response. Two AZD1222 doses significantly raised spike-specific TCR breadth and depth over controls. At 160-218 and 743-854, vaccine-associated CD4 TCRs were dominant, and they spanned spike. Most donors were white British, females outnumbered males, and clonal diversity was possibly underestimated.

Measured with immunoSEQ multiplex PCR; TCRdb has only the in-frame clones, and not every one. The sample has 150,000 to 200,000 clones, 85% to 95% seen once; the top ten hold approximately 0.58%. The source of this sequence is an adult in good health. Sequenced material: peripheral blood, taken on day 0 of AZD1222 vaccination.

CDR3 bases: TGTGCCACCACCGGGAGCTCCTACGAGCAGTACTTC. This gives the protein CATTGSSYEQYF. The chain carries TRBV15 and TRBJ2-7; a possible D gene is TRBD2 (6 bases). CDR3 size: 12 residues. Germline V CDR1 and CDR2: LNHNV, YYDKDF (reference sequence). Trimming pared 7 bases from V and 0 bases from J, leaving 7 bases between.